What follows is one TCR beta chain and its context. This clone was observed once. Its antigen has not been determined. Per-base qualities were not stored, and no clone one base away is much larger. This sample was included in a study of blood T cell repertoires in COVID-19 (dated by TCRdb to 2019 to 2021). Some background on the complete study: Samples from collaborators originated in the United States, Italy and Spain and spanned both the acute and convalescent phases of COVID-19. The prospective study material was composed of cDNA or gDNA derived from T cells, B-cell-depleted T cells, or PBMCs. Subjects who had been exposed to COVID-19, were actively infected with it, or had recovered from it provided the deeply sampled blood TCRbeta repertoires that made up the dataset. A freely available public database, intended as a resource for researchers studying the immune response to SARS-CoV-2, is where the repertoires were released. The samples were drawn from the first 160 participants of the ongoing ImmuneRACE study and from 1,254 subjects provided by 6 global collaborators. The sample metadata nearly always contained a de-identified subject ID, COVID-19 status, age in years and sex. Where available, HLA class I and class II types were obtained from metadata supplied by the sample provider rather than from assay-based typing. Here is what the overall study found, with its caveats: The amount of clinical and demographic metadata varied by source and participant and was provided uncurated.

In the prospective study, participants were roughly 18 to 90 years old, resided in fewer than 25 geographic areas of the United States, and were enrolled through a virtual design. In the prospective study, participants were assigned to cohorts based on the clinical history participants reported in a screening survey and a study questionnaire. Recovered participants in ImmuneRACE Cohort 3 were defined as having two consecutive negative NP/OP PCR tests, clearance from a healthcare professional, or resolution of symptoms. In the prospective study, whole blood, serum and a nasopharyngeal or oropharyngeal swab were collected from each participant by mobile phlebotomists. Prospective study participants could optionally give additional blood draws and questionnaires over a 2-month period. Prospective study blood samples were shipped either frozen or at room temperature before DNA extraction. The immunoSEQ Assay, a bias-controlled multiplex PCR, was used to amplify TCRbeta CDR3 regions from genomic DNA. In the paper's pipeline: Within the assay, amplification of reference gene primers was used to estimate how many nucleated cells each sample contained. To quantify the absolute abundance of each unique TCRbeta CDR3 rearrangement, sequence reads were collapsed and filtered. For each sample, productive Simpson clonality was calculated by taking the square root of Simpson's diversity index across productive rearrangements. Not all clones reach the TCRdb copy of this immuneACCESS table, which keeps in-frame sequences only. Checked studies attribute under half of the gap to unresolved V genes and leave the rest unexplained. V and J calls and clone size are given by that table; D and trimming were obtained from the DNA. The sample table shows some 180,000 clones, and about 85% are seen once. 6.2% of the sample is in the top ten clones.

This TCR was recovered from a man aged 35 to 55 who had recovered from COVID-19. The sequenced sample was PBMCs or T cells enriched from blood (not recorded which).

The CDR3: CASSDDSNQPQHF. The sequenced DNA: TGTGCCAGCAGTGACGACAGTAATCAGCCCCAGCATTTT. The sequence links TRBV2 to TRBJ1-5, with TRBD1 tentatively as D gene (5 bases match). Trimming takes 3 bases from V and 4 bases from J, and the germline ends sit 7 bases apart. Reading from cysteine to phenylalanine, the CDR3 counts 13 amino acids. Only the CDR3 portion is preserved as DNA: 39 bases, with reading frame beginning at the first base. In the germline V gene, CDR1 corresponds to SNHLY and CDR2 to FYNNEI. With all but the CDR3 taken from the reference TRBV2 and TRBJ1-5 genes, the full variable domain is: EPEVTQTPSHQVTQMGQEVILRCVPISNHLYFYWYRQILGQKVEFLVSFYNNEISEKSEIFDDQFSVERPDGSNFTLKIRSTKLEDSAMYFCASSDDSNQPQHFGDGTRLSIL.